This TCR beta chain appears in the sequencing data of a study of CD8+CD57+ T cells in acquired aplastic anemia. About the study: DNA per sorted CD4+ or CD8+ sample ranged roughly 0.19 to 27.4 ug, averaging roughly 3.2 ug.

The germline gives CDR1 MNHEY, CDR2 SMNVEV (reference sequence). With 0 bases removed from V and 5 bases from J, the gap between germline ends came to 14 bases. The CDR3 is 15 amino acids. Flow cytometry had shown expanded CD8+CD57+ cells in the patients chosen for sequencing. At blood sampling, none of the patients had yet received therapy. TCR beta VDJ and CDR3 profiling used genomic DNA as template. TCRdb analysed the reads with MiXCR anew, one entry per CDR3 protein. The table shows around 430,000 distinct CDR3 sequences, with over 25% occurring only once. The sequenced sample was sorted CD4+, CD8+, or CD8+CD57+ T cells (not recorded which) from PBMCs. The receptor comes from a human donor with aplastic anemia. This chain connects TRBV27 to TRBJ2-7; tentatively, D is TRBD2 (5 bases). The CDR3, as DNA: TGTGCCAGCAGTTTATCCGGGGATCCTTGGGACGAGCAGTACTTC. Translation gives CASSLSGDPWDEQYF.